This T cell receptor (beta chain) was sequenced during a study of T cells in Graves' hyperthyroidism and ophthalmopathy. Study-level results: Most clonotypes that expanded in the thyroid above 0.001 also showed up in blood. Before onset, by a median of approximately 6.2 months, the model predicted ophthalmopathy.

This clonotype was found many times. Its cognate antigen is unknown. This CDR3 comprises 14 residues. Germline V gene lookup returns CDR1 KGHSH and CDR2 LQKENI. V lost 3 bases, J lost 1 base, and 9 bases lay in between. The TCR beta CDR3 regions underwent amplification using RNA transcripts as the source. Using the HTBI primer set, a first-round RT-PCR was run on the TCR CDR3. TCRdb recomputed calls from the multiplex PCR reads with MiXCR, one row per CDR3 protein. The data hold about 300,000 distinct CDR3 sequences, with about 25% observed a single time. On the basis of clinical symptoms, serum thyroxine and TRAb, thyroid ultrasound and orbital computed tomography, diagnoses were made.

The V and J genes are TRBV18 and TRBJ2-5; D not certain. The TCR sequence derives from a man aged 35-49 years with Graves' hyperthyroidism that later progressed to Graves' ophthalmopathy. Material for sequencing was blood. CDR3 bases: TGTGCCAGCTCACCTGCCAGCACCCAAGAGACCCAGTACTTC. Translated: CASSPASTQETQYF.